The present entry profiles one TCR beta chain with its context. These data belong to a study of blood T cell repertoires in COVID-19. In the study overall: The study drew acute and convalescent COVID-19 samples from the United States, Italy and Spain. PBMCs, B-cell-depleted T cells, or T cells were the source of the cDNA or gDNA that made up the material.

Per the authors' pipeline: Reference gene primer amplification yielded estimated nucleated cell counts. Sequencing was performed with immunoSEQ multiplex PCR; in TCRdb, only in-frame clones are kept and a portion is missing. V, J and clone size were drawn from that table, and D and trimming were deduced from the DNA. The sample carries approximately 45,000 clones, around 85% recorded once. This sequence was found in a human donor in a cohort sampled during active COVID-19. The sample taken for sequencing was peripheral blood.

Here the CDR3 DNA reads TGTGCCAGTAGTGAGGGTACACTAGCCAAAAACATTCAGTACTTC. Amino acids: CASSEGTLAKNIQYF. The chain recombines TRBV19 with TRBJ2-4; perhaps TRBD2 as D (5 bases). This CDR3 has 15 residues. Germline values: CDR1 LNHDA, CDR2 SQIVND (reference sequence). The V and J ends lost 5 bases and 0 bases respectively, with 11 bases between them.